This T cell receptor (beta chain) was captured by sequencing in a study of response to subunit inactivated influenza vaccine. To note about this clonotype: Its cognate antigen is unknown.

Findings and limits, study-wide: Seasonal influenza vaccination, on each occasion, was suggested by the authors to recruit few new T cells.

TCRdb analysed the RT-PCR reads with MiXCR anew, one entry per CDR3 protein. The data contain a few hundred thousand distinct CDR3 sequences, more than 9% of them singletons. The sequence was collected from a man in his fifties or sixties who received an inactivated influenza vaccine. The source material was non-naive T cells sorted from PBMCs, sampled roughly 15 days before vaccination.

CDR3 DNA: TGTGCCAGCAGTGACTGGACTGGATCCTACGAGCAGTACTTC. Protein product: CASSDWTGSYEQYF. V gene TRBV25-1 combines with J gene TRBJ2-7; D is possibly TRBD2 (5 bases). The V end was cut by 3 bases, the J end by 1 base, with 10 bases between. Germline V gene lookup returns CDR1 MGHDK and CDR2 SYGVNS. This CDR3 is built from 14 residues.